This TCR beta chain appears in the sequencing data of a study of T cells after posttransplantation cyclophosphamide. This clone was picked up many times. Its cognate antigen is unknown. The CDR3 has 13 residues. Germline CDR1 is MNHEY and CDR2 is SMNVEV (reference sequence). V lost 0 bases, J lost 9 bases, and 11 bases lay in between. Here immunoSEQ multiplex PCR was the method, and the copy in TCRdb shows in-frame clones only, minus some. Captured here are roughly 45,000 clones, none seen once; the top ten comprise 2% to 2.5%. Study-wide results and caveats: Tissue-infiltrating T cells from skin or gut overlapped little with blood T cells. Recipient CMV seropositivity and CMV reactivation strongly tracked TRB clonality.

Sequenced sample: PBMCs. This sequence originates from a man aged 40-49 years in good health, CMV-negative, and a related stem cell transplant donor. The chain couples TRBV27 to TRBJ1-1; perhaps TRBD1 as D (5 bases). CDR3 loop: CASSLSVDSQAFF. The CDR3 coding sequence is TGTGCCAGCAGTTTATCGGTTGACAGTCAAGCTTTCTTT.